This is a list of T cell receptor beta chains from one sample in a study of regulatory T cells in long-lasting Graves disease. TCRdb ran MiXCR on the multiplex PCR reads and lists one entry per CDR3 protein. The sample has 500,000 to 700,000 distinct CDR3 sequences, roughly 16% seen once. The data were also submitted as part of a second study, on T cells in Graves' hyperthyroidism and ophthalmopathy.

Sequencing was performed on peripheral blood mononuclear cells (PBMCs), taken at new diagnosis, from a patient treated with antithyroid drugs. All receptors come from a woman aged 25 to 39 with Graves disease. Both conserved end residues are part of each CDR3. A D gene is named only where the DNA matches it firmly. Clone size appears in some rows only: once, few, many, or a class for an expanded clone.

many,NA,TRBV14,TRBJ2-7,TGTGCCAGCAGCCAAGTGCATCGGCGGGTACCCTACGAGCAGTACTTC,CASSQVHRRVPYEQYF
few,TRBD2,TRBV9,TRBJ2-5,TGTGCCAGCAGCGTGGGTCTCGGACTAGACCAAGAGACCCAGTACTTC,CASSVGLGLDQETQYF
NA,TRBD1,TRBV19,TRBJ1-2,TGTGCCAGTTCAGACAGGGGGTCGCATGGCTACACCTTC,CASSDRGSHGYTF
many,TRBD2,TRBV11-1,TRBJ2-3,TGTGCCAGCAGCTCGGGACTAGCGGGAACCACAGATACGCAGTATTTT,CASSSGLAGTTDTQYF
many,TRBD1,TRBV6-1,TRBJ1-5,TGTGCCAGCAGTCCGGACAGGGCCGATCAGCCCCAGCATTTT,CASSPDRADQPQHF
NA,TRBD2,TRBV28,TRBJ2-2,TGTGCCAGCCACCCGGGACTAGCGGGAGGGCCCACCGGGGAGCTGTTTTTT,CASHPGLAGGPTGELFF
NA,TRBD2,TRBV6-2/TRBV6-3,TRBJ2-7,TGTGCCAGCACGACTAGCGCTCTATACGAGCGGTACTTC,CASTTSALYERYF
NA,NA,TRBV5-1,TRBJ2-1,TGCGCCAGCAGCTTGGGTCGGGACTCCAATGAGCAGTTCTTC,CASSLGRDSNEQFF
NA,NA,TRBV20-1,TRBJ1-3,TGCAGTGCTAGGGAGATGACAGCCGGGGGAAACACCATATATTTT,CSAREMTAGGNTIYF
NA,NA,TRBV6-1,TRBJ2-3,TGTGCCAGCAGCCGTGGACACCTTGAGGATACGCAGTATTTT,CASSRGHLEDTQYF
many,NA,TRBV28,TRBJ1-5,TGTGCCAGCAGCCCCCTCGACGACGGTGATCAGCCCCAGCATTTT,CASSPLDDGDQPQHF
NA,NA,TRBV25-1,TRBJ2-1,TGTGCCAGACCCCCGGCAGGTTCTTACAATGAGCAGTTCTTC,CARPPAGSYNEQFF
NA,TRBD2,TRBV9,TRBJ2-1,TGTGCCAGCAGCGTAGCGCAACCGGGACTAGCGGATTTCAATGAGCAGTTCTTC,CASSVAQPGLADFNEQFF
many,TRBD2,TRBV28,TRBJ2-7,TGTGCCAGCAGTATTGGGAGGGCCGCCTACGAGCAGTACTTC,CASSIGRAAYEQYF
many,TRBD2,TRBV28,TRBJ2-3,TGTGCCAGCAGGAAGACTAGCGGAAATACAGATACGCAGTATTTT,CASRKTSGNTDTQYF
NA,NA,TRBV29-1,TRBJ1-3,TGCAGCATCAGGGCTCCCGGAGGAAACACCATATATTTT,CSIRAPGGNTIYF
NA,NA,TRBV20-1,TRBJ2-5,TGCAGTGCTAGCAGGGTGGTAGGGGAGACCCAGTACTTC,CSASRVVGETQYF
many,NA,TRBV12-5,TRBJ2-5,TGTGCTAGTGGTTTCGGTTTGGCGGGTTGGGAGACCCAGTACTTC,CASGFGLAGWETQYF
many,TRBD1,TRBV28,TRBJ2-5,TGTGCCAGCAGTTCGGGACAGCAACAAGAGACCCAGTACTTC,CASSSGQQQETQYF
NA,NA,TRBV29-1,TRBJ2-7,TGCAGCGTTGAACTCGTCAGGGACCCCTACGAGCAGTACTTC,CSVELVRDPYEQYF
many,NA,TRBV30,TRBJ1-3,TGTGCCTGGACGCTAAGCAGCTCTGGAAACACCATATATTTT,CAWTLSSSGNTIYF
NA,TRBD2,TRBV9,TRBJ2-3,TGTGCCAGCAGCGAACGGGGGGGCGGGGATACGCAGTATTTT,CASSERGGGDTQYF
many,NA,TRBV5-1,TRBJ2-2,TGCGCCAGCACCGTACAGCCCGTTATGTCCGGGGAGCTGTTTTTT,CASTVQPVMSGELFF
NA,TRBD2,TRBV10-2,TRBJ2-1,TGCGCCAGCAGTTTCGAAAGGGGGACTAGCAGTGAGCAGTTCTTC,CASSFERGTSSEQFF
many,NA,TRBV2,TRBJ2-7,TGTGCCAGCAGTTCCACTAGCAGAACCTACGAGCAGTACTTC,CASSSTSRTYEQYF
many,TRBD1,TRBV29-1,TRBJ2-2,TGCAGCGCCCCCCTTAGGACAGGGGACACCGGGGAGCTGTTTTTT,CSAPLRTGDTGELFF
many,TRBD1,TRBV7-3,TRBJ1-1,TGTGCCAGCAGCTTAACCCGGGACAGGAGCATGAACACTGAAGCTTTCTTT,CASSLTRDRSMNTEAFF
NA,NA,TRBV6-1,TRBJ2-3,TGTGCCAGCAGTCCTGAGGGCGGTGGATACGCAGATACGCAGTATTTT,CASSPEGGGYADTQYF
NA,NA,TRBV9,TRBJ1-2,TGTGCCAGCAGCGTCTCCCCGAGGGATTCTAACTATGGCTACACCTTC,CASSVSPRDSNYGYTF
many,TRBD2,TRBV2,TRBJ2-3,TGTGCCAGCAGTGGGTCTAGCGGGACGGCTACGCAGTATTTT,CASSGSSGTATQYF
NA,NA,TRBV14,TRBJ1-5,TGTGCCAGCAGCCAAGAGGCGAGGGGACACAATCAGCCCCAGCATTTT,CASSQEARGHNQPQHF
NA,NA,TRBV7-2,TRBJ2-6,TGTGCCAGCAGCTTGAAGGGGACCGGGGGGGCCAACGTCCTGACTTTC,CASSLKGTGGANVLTF
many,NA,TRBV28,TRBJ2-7,TGTGCCAGCACTTTGGGGGGAAGGAGCTCCTACGAGCAGTACTTC,CASTLGGRSSYEQYF
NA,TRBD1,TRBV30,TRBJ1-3,TGTGCCTGGATCGCCCCGGGACAGGGTGCGCGAAACACCATATATTTT,CAWIAPGQGARNTIYF
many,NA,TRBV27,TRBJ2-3,TGTGCCAGCAGTTTAGTGTCAGGGGCTTCAGATACGCAGTATTTT,CASSLVSGASDTQYF
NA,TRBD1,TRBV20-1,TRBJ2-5,TGCAGTGCTCAACCGACAGGGGCGGAGACCCAGTACTTC,CSAQPTGAETQYF
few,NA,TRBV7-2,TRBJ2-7,TGTGCCAGCAGCTCCCAGAGTGGCGGATCCTACGAGCAGTACTTC,CASSSQSGGSYEQYF